This T cell receptor (beta chain) was captured in a study of tumor and adjacent non-tumor tissue in lung cancer. This CDR3 comprises 16 residues. From germline, CDR1 is SGHVS and CDR2 FQNEAQ. RNA was extracted from bulk tissue without any cell sorting. A note on this clonotype: A junction end diverges from the germline sequence, so it may reflect a read error.

A modified ARM-PCR protocol with three rounds of nested PCR amplified TCRbeta. In TCRdb, the multiplex PCR reads were re-called with MiXCR into one record per CDR3 protein. The table shows 120,000 or so distinct CDR3 sequences, with around three fifths occurring only once. V gene TRBV7-8 combines with J gene TRBJ2-3; TRBD2 might be the D (5 bases). Sequenced input: lung tumor tissue. The clonotype originates from a man aged 25-45 years with non-small cell lung cancer. The CDR3 DNA follows: TGTCCCAGCAAGCCCAGGACTGGCGGCATTCCAGATACGCAGTATTTT. Its translation is CPSKPRTGGIPDTQYF.